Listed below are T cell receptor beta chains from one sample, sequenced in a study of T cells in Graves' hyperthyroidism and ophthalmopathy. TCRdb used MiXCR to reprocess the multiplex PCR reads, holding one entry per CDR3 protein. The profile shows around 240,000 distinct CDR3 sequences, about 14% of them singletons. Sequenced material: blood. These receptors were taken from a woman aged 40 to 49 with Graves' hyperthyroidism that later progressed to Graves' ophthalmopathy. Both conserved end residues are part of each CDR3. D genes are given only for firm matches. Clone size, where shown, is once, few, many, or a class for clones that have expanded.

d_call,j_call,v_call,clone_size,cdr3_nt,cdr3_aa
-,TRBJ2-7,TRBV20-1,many,TGCAGTGCTAGATCCGGACGGACCACTTACGAGCAGTACTTC,CSARSGRTTYEQYF
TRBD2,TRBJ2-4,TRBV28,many,TGTGCCAGCAGTTCGGGAGGGGAGTCGCGGGCCAAAAACATTCAGTACTTC,CASSSGGESRAKNIQYF
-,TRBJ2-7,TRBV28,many,TGTGCCAGCAGTTTATCCTCTCTCACTTATAGGAGCTCCTACGAGCAGTACTTC,CASSLSSLTYRSSYEQYF
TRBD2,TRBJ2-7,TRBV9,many,TGTGCCAGCAGCGTTAGCGGGAATATCAACGAGCAGTACTTC,CASSVSGNINEQYF
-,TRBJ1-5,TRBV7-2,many,TGTGCCAGCAGCTTGGGTCTCCAGGGGAGCAATCAGCCCCAGCATTTT,CASSLGLQGSNQPQHF
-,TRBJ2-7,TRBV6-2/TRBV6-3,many,TGTGCCAGCAGTCAGACCCCGGACAGCCAGCAGGCCTACGAGCAGTACTTC,CASSQTPDSQQAYEQYF
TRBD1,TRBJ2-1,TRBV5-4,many,TGTGCCAGCAGCCAACAGGGGTATAGGTCCTACAATGAGCAGTTCTTC,CASSQQGYRSYNEQFF
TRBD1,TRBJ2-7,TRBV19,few,TGTGCCAGTAGTATCATATCCGGGACAGGGAATTACGAGCAGTACTTC,CASSIISGTGNYEQYF
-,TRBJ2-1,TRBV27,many,TGTGCCAGCAGTTCGCGGCCAGGGGGGACCAATGAGCAGTTCTTC,CASSSRPGGTNEQFF
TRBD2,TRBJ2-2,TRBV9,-,TGTGCCAGCAGCGTGTTAGCGGGAGTGAACACCGGGGAGCTGTTTTTT,CASSVLAGVNTGELFF
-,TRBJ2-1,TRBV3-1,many,TGTGCCAGCAGCCCCCTAGGTGGGTACTACAATGAGCAGTTCTTC,CASSPLGGYYNEQFF
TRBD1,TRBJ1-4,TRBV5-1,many,TGCGCCAGCAGTTGGGACAGGTCTGATGAAAAACTGTTTTTT,CASSWDRSDEKLFF
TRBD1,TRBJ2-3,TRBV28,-,TGTGCCAGCAGTTCATCCGGGACAGGGCTCCGGGATACGCAGTATTTT,CASSSSGTGLRDTQYF
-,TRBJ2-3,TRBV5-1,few,TGCGCCAGCAGCTTGGGGGGTGTTCAAGGGGCAGATACGCAGTATTTT,CASSLGGVQGADTQYF
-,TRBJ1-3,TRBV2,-,TGTGCCAGCAGCTTAGCAGGGGTCGGTGGAAACACCAAATATTTT,CASSLAGVGGNTKYF
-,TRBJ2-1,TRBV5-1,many,TGCGCCAGCAGCGTTGTAGGGGAGCAGTTCTTC,CASSVVGEQFF
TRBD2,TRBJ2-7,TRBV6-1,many,TGTGCCAGCAGGGACCTAGCGGGAGTCTACGAGCAGTACTTC,CASRDLAGVYEQYF
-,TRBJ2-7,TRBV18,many,TGTGCCAGCTCCCCCCTGGTACCGCCAGCCCCCGAGCAGTACTTC,CASSPLVPPAPEQYF
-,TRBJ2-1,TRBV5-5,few,TGTGCCAGCAGCCCGGGGGGTAGGACAGACGACAATGAGCAGTTCTTC,CASSPGGRTDDNEQFF
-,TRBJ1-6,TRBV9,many,TGTGCCAGCAGCGTAAGGGGGGATCAACTAAATTCACCCCTCCACTTT,CASSVRGDQLNSPLHF
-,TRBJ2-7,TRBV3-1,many,TGTGCCAGCAGCCAAGAAAGGGGGGACGAGCAGTACTTC,CASSQERGDEQYF
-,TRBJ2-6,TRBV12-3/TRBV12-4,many,TGTGCCAGCAGCCCCGCGGGCACTGGGGCCAACGTCCTGACTTTC,CASSPAGTGANVLTF
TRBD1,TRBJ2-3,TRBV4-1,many,TGCGCCAGCAGCCAGGGACAGTCCGATACGCAGTATTTT,CASSQGQSDTQYF